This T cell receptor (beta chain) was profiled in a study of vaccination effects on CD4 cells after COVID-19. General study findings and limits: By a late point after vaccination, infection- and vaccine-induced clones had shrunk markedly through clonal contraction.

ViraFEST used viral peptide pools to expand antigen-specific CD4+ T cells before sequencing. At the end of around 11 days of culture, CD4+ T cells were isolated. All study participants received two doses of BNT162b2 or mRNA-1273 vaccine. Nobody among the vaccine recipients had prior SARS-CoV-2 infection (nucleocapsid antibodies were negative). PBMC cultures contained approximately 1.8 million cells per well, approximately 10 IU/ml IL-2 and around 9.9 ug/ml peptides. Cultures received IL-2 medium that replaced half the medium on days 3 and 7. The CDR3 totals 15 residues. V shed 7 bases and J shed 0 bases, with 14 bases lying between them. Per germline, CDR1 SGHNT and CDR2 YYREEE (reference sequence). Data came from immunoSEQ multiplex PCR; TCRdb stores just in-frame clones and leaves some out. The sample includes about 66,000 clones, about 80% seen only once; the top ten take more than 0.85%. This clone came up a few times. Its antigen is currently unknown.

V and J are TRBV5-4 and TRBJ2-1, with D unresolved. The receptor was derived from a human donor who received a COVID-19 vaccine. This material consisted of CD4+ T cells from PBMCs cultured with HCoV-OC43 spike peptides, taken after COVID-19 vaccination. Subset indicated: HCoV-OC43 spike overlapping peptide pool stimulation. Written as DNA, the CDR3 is TGTGCCAGCGGCCAGAGCACAAGCTCCTACAATGAGCAGTTCTTC. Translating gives CASGQSTSSYNEQFF. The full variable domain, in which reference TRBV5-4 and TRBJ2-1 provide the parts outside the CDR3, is ETGVTQSPTHLIKTRGQQVTLRCSSQSGHNTVSWYQQALGQGPQFIFQYYREEENGRGNFPPRFSGLQFPNYSSELNVNALELDDSALYLCASGQSTSSYNEQFFGPGTRLTVL.